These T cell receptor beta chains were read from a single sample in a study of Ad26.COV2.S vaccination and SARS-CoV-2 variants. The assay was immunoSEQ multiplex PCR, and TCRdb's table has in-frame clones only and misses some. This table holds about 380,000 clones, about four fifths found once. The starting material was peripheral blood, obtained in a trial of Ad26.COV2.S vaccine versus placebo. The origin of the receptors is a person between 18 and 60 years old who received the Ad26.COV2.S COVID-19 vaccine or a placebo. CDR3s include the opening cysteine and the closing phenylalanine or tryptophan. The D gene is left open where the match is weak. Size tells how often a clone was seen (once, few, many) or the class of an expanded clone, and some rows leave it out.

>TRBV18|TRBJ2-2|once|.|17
CASSPSRKRSGTGELFF
TGTGCCAGCTCACCCTCGAGAAAACGTAGCGGCACCGGGGAGCTGTTTTTT
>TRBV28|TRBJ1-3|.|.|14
CASSFRAAGNTIYF
TGTGCCAGCAGTTTCCGGGCGGCAGGAAACACCATATATTTT
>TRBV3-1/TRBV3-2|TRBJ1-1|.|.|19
CASSQGKRSFPPWGTEAFF
TGTGCCAGCAGCCAAGGGAAGAGGAGTTTTCCCCCCTGGGGCACTGAAGCTTTCTTT
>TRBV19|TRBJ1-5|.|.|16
CASKTLTGGSNQPQHF
TGTGCCAGTAAAACCCTGACGGGGGGAAGCAATCAGCCCCAGCATTTT
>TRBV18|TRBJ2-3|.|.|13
CASSPPNTDTQYF
TGTGCCAGCTCACCCCCTAACACAGATACGCAGTATTTT
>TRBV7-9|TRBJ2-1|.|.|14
CASSLVRTYNEQFF
TGTGCCAGCAGCTTAGTTCGTACCTACAATGAGCAGTTCTTC
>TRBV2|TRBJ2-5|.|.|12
CASTGLGETQYF
TGTGCCAGCACGGGGCTTGGAGAGACCCAGTACTTC
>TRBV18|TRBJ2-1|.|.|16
CASSPRSLPQGNEQFF
TGTGCCAGCTCACCACGTAGTCTCCCTCAAGGAAATGAGCAGTTCTTC
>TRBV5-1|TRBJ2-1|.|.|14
CASSLLSDYNEQFF
TGCGCCAGCAGCTTGCTAAGCGACTACAATGAGCAGTTCTTC
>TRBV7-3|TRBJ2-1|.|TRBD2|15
CASSLRTSGYNEQFF
TGTGCCAGCAGCCTCAGGACTAGCGGGTACAATGAGCAGTTCTTC
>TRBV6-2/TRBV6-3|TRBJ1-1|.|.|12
CASSYWGTEAFF
TGTGCCAGCAGTTATTGGGGTACTGAAGCTTTCTTT
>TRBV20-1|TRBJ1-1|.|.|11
CSAPTDTEAFF
TGCAGTGCCCCGACAGATACTGAAGCTTTCTTT
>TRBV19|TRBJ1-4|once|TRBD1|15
CASSSNTGGDEKLFF
TGTGCCAGTAGTAGTAATACAGGGGGGGATGAAAAACTGTTTTTT
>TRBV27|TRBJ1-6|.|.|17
CASTIRRGSSYNSPLHF
TGTGCCAGCACTATCCGGCGGGGGAGCTCCTATAATTCACCCCTCCACTTT
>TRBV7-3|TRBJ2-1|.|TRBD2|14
CASSPSGVYNEQFF
TGTGCCAGCAGCCCTAGCGGGGTCTACAATGAGCAGTTCTTC
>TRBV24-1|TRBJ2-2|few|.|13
CATSVQLGGELFF
TGTGCCACCAGTGTCCAATTGGGCGGGGAGCTGTTTTTT
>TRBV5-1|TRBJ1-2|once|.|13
CASSSQVGHGYTF
TGCGCCAGCAGCTCCCAAGTAGGGCATGGCTACACCTTC
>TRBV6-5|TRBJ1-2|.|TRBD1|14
CATNPSTGTYGYTF
TGTGCCACCAACCCTTCGACAGGGACTTATGGCTACACCTTC
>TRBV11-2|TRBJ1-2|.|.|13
CASSLTVAYGYTF
TGTGCCAGCAGCTTAACCGTTGCGTATGGCTACACCTTC
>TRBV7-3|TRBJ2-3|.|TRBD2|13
CASSLAGGDTQYF
TGTGCCAGCAGCCTAGCGGGAGGCGATACGCAGTATTTT
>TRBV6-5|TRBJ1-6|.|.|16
CASSYYSPDPNSPLHF
TGTGCCAGCAGTTACTACTCCCCGGACCCCAATTCACCCCTCCACTTT
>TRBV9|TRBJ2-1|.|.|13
CASSDTPYNEQFF
TGTGCCAGCAGTGATACCCCGTACAATGAGCAGTTCTTC
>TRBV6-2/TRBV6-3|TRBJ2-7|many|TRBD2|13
CASSNGDYYEQYF
TGTGCCAGCAGCAACGGGGACTACTACGAGCAGTACTTC
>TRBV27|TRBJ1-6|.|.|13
CASSFPGNSPLHF
TGTGCCAGCAGTTTCCCGGGTAATTCACCCCTCCACTTT
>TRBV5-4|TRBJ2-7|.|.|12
CASSLYMAEQYF
TGTGCCAGCAGCTTGTACATGGCCGAGCAGTACTTC
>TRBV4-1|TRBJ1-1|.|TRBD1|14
CASSQGDRGTEAFF
TGCGCCAGCAGCCAGGGGGACAGAGGCACTGAAGCTTTCTTT
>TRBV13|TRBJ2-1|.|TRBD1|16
CASSLSLGTAYNEQFF
TGTGCCAGCAGCTTATCATTAGGGACAGCCTACAATGAGCAGTTCTTC
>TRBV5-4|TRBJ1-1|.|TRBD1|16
CASSSRQGVAVTEAFF
TGTGCCAGCAGCTCCCGACAGGGGGTTGCGGTCACTGAAGCTTTCTTT
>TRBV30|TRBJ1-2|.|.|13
CALWGDSNYGYTF
TGTGCCCTCTGGGGGGACTCAAACTATGGCTACACCTTC
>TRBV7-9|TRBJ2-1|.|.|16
CASSSTSLTPYNEQFF
TGTGCCAGCAGTTCTACTAGCCTGACACCCTACAATGAGCAGTTCTTC
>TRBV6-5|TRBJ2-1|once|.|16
CASSLNLWIEHNEQFF
TGTGCCAGCAGTTTGAACCTCTGGATAGAACACAATGAGCAGTTCTTC
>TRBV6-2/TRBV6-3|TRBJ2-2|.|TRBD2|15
CASRYRLARGGELFF
TGTGCCAGCAGATACCGACTAGCGCGAGGCGGGGAGCTGTTTTTT
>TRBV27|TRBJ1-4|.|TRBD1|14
CASSRQGWDEKLFF
TGTGCCAGCAGTCGACAGGGGTGGGATGAAAAACTGTTTTTT
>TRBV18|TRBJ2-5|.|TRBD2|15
CASSPQRLAQETQYF
TGTGCCAGCTCACCACAGAGACTAGCCCAAGAGACCCAGTACTTC
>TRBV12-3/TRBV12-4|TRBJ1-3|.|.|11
CASRSLTTIYF
TGTGCCAGCAGGTCTCTTACCACCATATATTTT
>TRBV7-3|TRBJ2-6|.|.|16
CASSYNAASGANVLTF
TGTGCCAGCAGCTATAACGCGGCGTCTGGGGCCAACGTCCTGACTTTC
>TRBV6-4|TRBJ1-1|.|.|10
CASSCLGAFF
TGTGCCAGCAGCTGTCTGGGAGCTTTCTTT
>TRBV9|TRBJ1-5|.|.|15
CASSVDPTSNQPQHF
TGTGCCAGCAGCGTAGACCCCACCTCAAATCAGCCCCAGCATTTT
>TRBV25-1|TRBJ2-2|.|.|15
CASSDTRASTGELFF
TGTGCCAGCAGTGATACCAGGGCCAGCACCGGGGAGCTGTTTTTT
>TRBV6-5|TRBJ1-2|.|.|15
CASSYRGGAGYGYTF
TGTGCCAGCAGTTACCGGGGGGGCGCAGGCTATGGCTACACCTTC